This T cell receptor beta chain was sequenced in a study of T cell responses to AZD1222 COVID-19 vaccine. Study results and caveats: CD4 TCRs covered the whole spike, strongest at regions 160-218 and 743-854. Only a handful of AZD1222 recipients, more than five in all, had baseline seropositivity. White British ancestry dominated among donors, who included more females, and clonal diversity was possibly underestimated. After two AZD1222 doses, spike-specific TCR breadth and depth rose versus day 0.

Germline CDR1 SGHNT, CDR2 YYREEE (reference sequence). With 2 bases removed from V and 8 bases from J, the gap between germline ends came to 11 bases. The CDR3 spans 14 residues. TCRdb's table, derived via immunoSEQ multiplex PCR, lists solely in-frame clones and lacks some. The data hold about 120,000 clones, with more than 65% observed a single time. Remarks on this clone: Its antigen is unidentified.

The chain combines TRBV5-4 with TRBJ1-6, with D maybe TRBD1 (6 bases). This clonotype was sampled from an adult in good health. This sample comprised peripheral blood, obtained on day 0 of AZD1222 vaccination. CDR3 coding DNA: TGTGCCAGCAGCTTCCGGGGGCTCGATTCACCCCTCCACTTT. Its protein product is CASSFRGLDSPLHF.